This T cell receptor (beta chain) was identified in a study of cytomegalovirus exposure and HLA in healthy donors. Study conclusions and caveats: Accurate HLA-A and HLA-B prediction from TCR beta sequences was reported for most subjects. The likely explanation for a cluster of highly shared sequence variants was sequencing artifact.

In regard to this clone: What it binds is unknown.

After removal of 7 bases from V and 2 bases from J, the junction contained 10 bases not matched to a gene. Per germline, CDR1 SQVTM and CDR2 ANQGSEA. The CDR3 loop spans 14 amino acids. A multiplex PCR was run with 60 Vbeta primers and 13 Jbeta primers. Sequenced by immunoSEQ multiplex PCR; TCRdb stores in-frame clones only, minus some. Here the sample spans some 100,000 clones, roughly 82% being singletons. Healthy bone marrow donors formed the donor group. Sequencing used PBMCs. The V call is TRBV29-1, the J call TRBJ2-7; 8 bases are a match to TRBD2. This receptor was obtained from a woman aged 18-29 years in good health and CMV-seronegative. The CDR3 sequence: CSAETSGSPYEQYF. Here the CDR3 DNA reads TGCAGCGCCGAAACTAGCGGCTCCCCCTACGAGCAGTACTTC.